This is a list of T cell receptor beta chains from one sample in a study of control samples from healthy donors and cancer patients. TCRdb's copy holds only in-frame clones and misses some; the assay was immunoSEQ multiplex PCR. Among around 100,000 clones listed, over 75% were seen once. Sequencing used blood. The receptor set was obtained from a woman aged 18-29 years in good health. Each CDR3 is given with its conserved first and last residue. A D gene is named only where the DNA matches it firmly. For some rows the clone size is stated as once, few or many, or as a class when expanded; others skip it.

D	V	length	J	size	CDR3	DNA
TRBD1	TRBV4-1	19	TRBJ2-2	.	CASSQEGGGTGANTGELFF	TGCGCCAGCAGCCAAGAGGGAGGGGGGACAGGGGCGAACACCGGGGAGCTGTTTTTT
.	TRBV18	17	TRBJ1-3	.	CASSLIPQGNSGNTIYF	TGTGCCAGCTCACTAATCCCGCAGGGGAACTCTGGAAACACCATATATTTT
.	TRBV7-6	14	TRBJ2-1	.	CASSPGGLPNEQFF	TGTGCCAGCAGTCCCGGCGGTCTCCCCAATGAGCAGTTCTTC
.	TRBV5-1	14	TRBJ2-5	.	CASSLLSGTETQYF	TGCGCCAGCAGCTTACTCTCCGGGACAGAGACCCAGTACTTC
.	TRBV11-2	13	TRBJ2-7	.	CASSPAPPREQYF	TGTGCCAGCAGCCCAGCCCCCCCCCGCGAGCAGTACTTC
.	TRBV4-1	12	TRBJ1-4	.	CASSASWEKLFF	TGCGCCAGCAGCGCCAGTTGGGAAAAACTGTTTTTT
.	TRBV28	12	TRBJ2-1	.	CASSPTGNEQFF	TGTGCCAGCAGCCCTACAGGGAATGAGCAGTTCTTC
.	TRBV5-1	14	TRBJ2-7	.	CASSLTGQLYEQYF	TGCGCCAGCAGCTTAACCGGACAGCTGTACGAGCAGTACTTC
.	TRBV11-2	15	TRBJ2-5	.	CASSVPSWRGETQYF	TGTGCCAGCAGCGTCCCTAGCTGGCGGGGCGAGACCCAGTACTTC
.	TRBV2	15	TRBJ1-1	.	CASSEGFLRTAEAFF	TGTGCCAGCAGTGAAGGCTTCCTCAGGACAGCTGAAGCTTTCTTT
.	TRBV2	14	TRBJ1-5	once	CASSEALSNQPQHF	TGTGCCAGCAGTGAAGCCCTCAGCAATCAGCCCCAGCATTTT
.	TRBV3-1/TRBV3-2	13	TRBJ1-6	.	CASSLRGNSPLHF	TGTGCCAGCAGCCTGAGGGGGAATTCACCCCTCCACTTT
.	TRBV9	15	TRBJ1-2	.	CASSVEVRPNYGYTF	TGTGCCAGCAGCGTAGAGGTCAGACCTAACTATGGCTACACCTTC
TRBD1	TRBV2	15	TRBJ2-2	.	CASSLDRGNTGELFF	TGTGCCAGCAGTTTGGACAGGGGGAACACCGGGGAGCTGTTTTTT
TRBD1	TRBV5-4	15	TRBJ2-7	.	CASTIGGQGGREQYF	TGTGCCAGCACCATAGGGGGACAGGGAGGTCGTGAGCAGTACTTC
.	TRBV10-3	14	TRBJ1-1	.	CAIGVTLGDTEAFF	TGTGCCATCGGCGTGACACTCGGGGATACTGAAGCTTTCTTT
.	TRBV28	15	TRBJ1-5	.	CASSLLQMGNQPQHF	TGTGCCAGCAGTTTATTACAGATGGGCAATCAGCCCCAGCATTTT
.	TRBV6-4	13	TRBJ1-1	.	CASSEAANTEAFF	TGTGCCAGCAGTGAGGCAGCCAACACTGAAGCTTTCTTT
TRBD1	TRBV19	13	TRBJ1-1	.	CASRTGEHTEAFF	TGTGCCAGTCGGACAGGAGAACACACTGAAGCTTTCTTT
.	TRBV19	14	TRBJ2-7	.	CASSIAGGGYEQYF	TGTGCCAGTAGTATCGCCGGGGGCGGTTACGAGCAGTACTTC
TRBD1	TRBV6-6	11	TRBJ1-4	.	CASRETGALFF	TGTGCCAGCAGGGAGACAGGGGCACTGTTTTTT
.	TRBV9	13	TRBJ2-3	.	CASSVGGADTQYF	TGTGCCAGCAGCGTAGGGGGGGCAGATACGCAGTATTTT
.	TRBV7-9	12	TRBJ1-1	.	CASSWGSDEAFF	TGTGCCAGCAGCTGGGGGTCGGATGAAGCTTTCTTT
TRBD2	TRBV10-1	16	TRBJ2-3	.	CASSEVRGGPTDTQYF	TGCGCCAGCAGTGAGGTTCGGGGGGGCCCGACAGATACGCAGTATTTT
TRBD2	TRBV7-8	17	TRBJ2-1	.	CASSPRAGGILVNEQFF	TGTGCCAGCAGCCCTAGAGCGGGGGGGATCCTCGTCAATGAGCAGTTCTTC
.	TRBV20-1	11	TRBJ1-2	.	CSGTTDYGYTF	TGCAGTGGGACGACAGACTATGGCTACACCTTC
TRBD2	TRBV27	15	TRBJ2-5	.	CASSETMYGRETQYF	TGTGCCAGCAGTGAAACCATGTACGGGAGGGAGACCCAGTACTTC
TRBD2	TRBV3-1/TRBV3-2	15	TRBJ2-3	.	CASSQAKAGRDTQYF	TGTGCCAGCAGCCAAGCCAAAGCGGGGAGGGATACGCAGTATTTT
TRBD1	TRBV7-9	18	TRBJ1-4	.	CASSLGRQGADGNEKLFF	TGTGCCAGCAGCTTAGGTCGGCAGGGGGCAGATGGTAATGAAAAACTGTTTTTT
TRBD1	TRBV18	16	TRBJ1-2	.	CASSPSLGTGGRGYTF	TGTGCCAGCTCACCGAGTCTCGGGACAGGGGGCCGGGGCTACACCTTC
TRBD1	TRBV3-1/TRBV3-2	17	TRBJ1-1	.	CASSQDDGTGWGTEAFF	TGTGCCAGCAGCCAGGATGACGGGACAGGGTGGGGCACTGAAGCTTTCTTT
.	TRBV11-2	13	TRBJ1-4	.	CASSLQSNEKLFF	TGTGCCAGCAGCTTACAGTCAAATGAAAAACTGTTTTTT
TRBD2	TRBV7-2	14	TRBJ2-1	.	CAKEAGTKYNEQFF	TGTGCCAAGGAAGCGGGGACTAAATACAATGAGCAGTTCTTC
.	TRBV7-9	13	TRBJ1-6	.	CASSLLTASPLHF	TGTGCCAGCAGCTTACTCACGGCCTCACCCCTCCACTTT
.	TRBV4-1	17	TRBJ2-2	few	CASSQDRVWQNTGELFF	TGCGCCAGCAGCCAAGATAGGGTCTGGCAGAACACCGGGGAGCTGTTTTTT
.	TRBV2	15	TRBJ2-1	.	CASSAPRGGYNEQFF	TGTGCCAGCAGTGCTCCGCGAGGAGGGTACAATGAGCAGTTCTTC
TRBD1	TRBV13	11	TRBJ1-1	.	CASSGDSEAFF	TGTGCCAGCAGCGGGGACAGTGAAGCTTTCTTT
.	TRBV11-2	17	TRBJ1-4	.	CASSLVQQGRGNEKLFF	TGTGCCAGCAGCTTAGTTCAACAGGGTCGGGGTAATGAAAAACTGTTTTTT
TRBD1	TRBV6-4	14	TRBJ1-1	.	CASSPSDRGFEAFF	TGTGCCAGCAGCCCTTCGGACAGGGGATTTGAAGCTTTCTTT
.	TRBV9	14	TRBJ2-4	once	CASSEGLAKNIQYF	TGTGCCAGCAGCGAGGGTTTAGCCAAAAACATTCAGTACTTC
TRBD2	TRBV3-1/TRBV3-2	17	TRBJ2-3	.	CASSRMSSGGPGHTQYF	TGTGCCAGCAGCCGAATGAGTAGCGGGGGACCTGGGCATACGCAGTATTTT
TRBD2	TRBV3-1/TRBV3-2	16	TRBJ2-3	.	CASSHLSGGATDTQYF	TGTGCCAGCAGCCACCTTAGCGGGGGGGCAACAGATACGCAGTATTTT
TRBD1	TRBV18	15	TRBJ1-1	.	CASSLSGQWNTEAFF	TGTGCCAGCTCACTCTCGGGACAGTGGAACACTGAAGCTTTCTTT
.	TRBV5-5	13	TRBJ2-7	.	CASSFQGTLEQYF	TGTGCCAGCAGTTTTCAGGGGACGCTGGAGCAGTACTTC
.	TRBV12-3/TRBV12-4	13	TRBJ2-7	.	CASKVGATYEQYF	TGTGCCAGCAAGGTGGGGGCAACCTACGAGCAGTACTTC
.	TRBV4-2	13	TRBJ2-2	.	CASSQDMAGELFF	TGTGCCAGCAGCCAAGATATGGCCGGGGAGCTGTTTTTT
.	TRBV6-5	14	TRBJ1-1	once	CASSPVGRGAGAFF	TGTGCCAGCAGCCCGGTCGGTCGGGGGGCGGGGGCTTTCTTT
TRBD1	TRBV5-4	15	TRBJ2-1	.	CASSKGGAHDNEQFF	TGTGCCAGCAGCAAAGGGGGCGCACACGACAATGAGCAGTTCTTC
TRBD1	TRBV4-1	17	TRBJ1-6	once	CASSRQGLSSYNSPLHF	TGCGCCAGCAGCCGACAGGGCCTCAGCTCCTATAATTCACCCCTCCACTTT
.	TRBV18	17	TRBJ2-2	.	CASSPGSWGVGTGELFF	TGTGCCAGCTCCCCAGGATCTTGGGGGGTGGGCACCGGGGAGCTGTTTTTT
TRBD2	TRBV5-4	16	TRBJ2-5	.	CASSGLAGGAGETQYF	TGTGCCAGCAGCGGATTAGCGGGGGGGGCTGGAGAGACCCAGTACTTC
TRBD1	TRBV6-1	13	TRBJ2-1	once	CASSEDRGAEQFF	TGTGCCAGCAGTGAAGACAGGGGCGCAGAGCAGTTCTTC
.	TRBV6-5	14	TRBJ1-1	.	CASSRDGSETEAFF	TGTGCCAGCAGCAGAGACGGGTCCGAGACTGAAGCTTTCTTT